These 3 T cell receptor beta chains came from one sample sequenced in a study of blood T cell repertoires in COVID-19. TCRdb's copy holds only in-frame clones and misses some; the assay was immunoSEQ multiplex PCR. The table shows over 250,000 clones, with about 86% occurring only once. Specimen: peripheral blood. All receptors derive from a woman aged 65 to 85 with COVID-19, enrolled during active disease.

The chain links TRBV19 to TRBJ2-3, with D perhaps matching TRBD1 (6 bases). The germline V gene has CDR1 LNHDA and CDR2 SQIVND (reference sequence). Trimming shortened V by 7 bases and J by 3 bases, and 14 bases separated the two germline ends. The CDR3 is 14 residues long. CDR3 DNA sequence: TGTGCCAGTAATACGGGACACGGAACAGATACGCAGTATTTT. Its translation is CASNTGHGTDTQYF.

The chain joins TRBV7-9 to TRBJ2-1, with D perhaps matching TRBD2 (6 bases). V was trimmed by 3 bases and J by 9 bases, leaving 9 bases between them. The CDR3 loop spans 12 amino acids. Germline CDR1 is SEHNR and CDR2 is FQNEAQ (reference sequence). Here the CDR3 DNA reads TGTGCCAGCAGCTTTAGCGGAGTTGAGCAGTTCTTC. Translation gives CASSFSGVEQFF. The complete variable domain, with remaining parts taken from reference TRBV7-9 and TRBJ2-1, reads DTGVSQNPRHKITKRGQNVTFRCDPISEHNRLYWYRQTLGQGPEFLTYFQNEAQLEKSRLLSDRFSAERPKGSFSTLEIQRTEQGDSAMYLCASSFSGVEQFFGPGTRLTVL.

This chain links TRBV18 with TRBJ2-7; 10 nucleotides match TRBD1. This CDR3 has 15 amino acids. The V gene's germline CDR1 is KGHSH and CDR2 LQKENI. With 1 base clipped from V and 5 bases from J, the junction kept 5 bases outside the gene matches. CDR3 coding DNA: TGTGCCAGCTCACCACGGACAGGGGGTCTCAACGAGCAGTACTTC. This translates into CASSPRTGGLNEQYF. Full variable domain (missing parts from reference TRBV18 and TRBJ2-7): NAGVMQNPRHLVRRRGQEARLRCSPMKGHSHVYWYRQLPEEGLKFMVYLQKENIIDESGMPKERFSAEFPKEGPSILRIQQVVRGDSAAYFCASSPRTGGLNEQYFGPGTRLTVT.